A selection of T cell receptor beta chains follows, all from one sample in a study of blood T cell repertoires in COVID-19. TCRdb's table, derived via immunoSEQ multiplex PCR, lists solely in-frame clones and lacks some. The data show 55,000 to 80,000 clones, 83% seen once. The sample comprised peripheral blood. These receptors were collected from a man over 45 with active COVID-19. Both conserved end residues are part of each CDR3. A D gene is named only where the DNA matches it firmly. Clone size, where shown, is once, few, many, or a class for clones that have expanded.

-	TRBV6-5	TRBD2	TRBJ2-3	CASSRLAGTDTQYF	TGTGCCAGCAGTCGCTTAGCGGGAACAGATACGCAGTATTTT
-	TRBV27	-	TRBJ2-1	CASSLYGSYNEQFF	TGTGCCAGCAGTTTATATGGGAGCTACAATGAGCAGTTCTTC
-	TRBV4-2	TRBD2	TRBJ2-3	CASSQEAGGLRETDTQYF	TGTGCCAGCAGCCAAGAAGCGGGGGGGCTAAGGGAGACAGATACGCAGTATTTT
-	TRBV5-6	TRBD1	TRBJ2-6	CASSSGTGLSGANVLTF	TGTGCCAGCAGTTCCGGGACAGGTCTCTCTGGGGCCAACGTCCTGACTTTC
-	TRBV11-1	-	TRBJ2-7	CASSPGAGSPYEQYF	TGTGCCAGCAGCCCAGGCGCAGGGTCTCCCTACGAGCAGTACTTC
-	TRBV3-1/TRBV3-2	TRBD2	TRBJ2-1	CASSHRDYRAYNEQFF	TGTGCCAGCAGCCATAGGGACTATAGGGCCTACAATGAGCAGTTCTTC
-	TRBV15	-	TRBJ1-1	CATSRLLNTEAFF	TGTGCCACCAGCAGACTCCTGAACACTGAAGCTTTCTTT
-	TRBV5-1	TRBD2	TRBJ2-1	CASSRSSGGNNEQFF	TGCGCCAGCAGCCGGTCTAGCGGGGGTAACAATGAGCAGTTCTTC
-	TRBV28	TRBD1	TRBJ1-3	CASSLWTGSYGNTIYF	TGTGCCAGCAGTTTATGGACAGGGTCTTATGGAAACACCATATATTTT
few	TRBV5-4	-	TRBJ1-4	CASSLGATEQAKLFF	TGTGCCAGCAGCTTGGGCGCCACCGAGCAGGCGAAACTGTTTTTT
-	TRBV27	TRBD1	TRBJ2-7	CASSRGQGYEQYF	TGTGCCAGCAGTAGGGGACAGGGCTACGAGCAGTACTTC
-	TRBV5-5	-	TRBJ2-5	CASQKGAIQETQYF	TGTGCCAGCCAGAAAGGGGCAATACAAGAGACCCAGTACTTC
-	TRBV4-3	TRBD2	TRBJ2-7	CASSQSGGDEQYF	TGCGCCAGCAGCCAAAGTGGGGGGGACGAGCAGTACTTC
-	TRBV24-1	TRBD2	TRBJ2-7	CATSDTTSGRGYEQYF	TGTGCCACCAGTGATACCACTAGCGGGAGAGGGTACGAGCAGTACTTC
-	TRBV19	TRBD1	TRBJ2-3	CATTQTGGLPDTQYF	TGTGCCACCACCCAGACAGGGGGACTTCCAGATACGCAGTATTTT
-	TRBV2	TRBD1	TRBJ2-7	CASRRDRTSYEQYF	TGTGCCAGCAGAAGGGACAGGACCTCCTACGAGCAGTACTTC
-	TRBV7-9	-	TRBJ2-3	CASRRAEGTDTQYF	TGTGCCAGCAGGAGAGCGGAGGGCACAGATACGCAGTATTTT
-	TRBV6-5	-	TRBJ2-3	CASSYSLGTDTQYF	TGTGCCAGCAGTTACTCTCTAGGCACAGATACGCAGTATTTT
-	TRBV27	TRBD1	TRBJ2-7	CASSPSQGAIYEQYF	TGTGCCAGCAGTCCCTCACAGGGGGCTATCTACGAGCAGTACTTC
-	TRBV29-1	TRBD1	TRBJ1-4	CSVGRQGEKLFF	TGCAGCGTCGGTAGACAGGGGGAAAAACTGTTTTTT
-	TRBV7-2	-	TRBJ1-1	CASSLAYRVNTEAFF	TGTGCCAGCAGCTTAGCTTACAGGGTGAACACTGAAGCTTTCTTT
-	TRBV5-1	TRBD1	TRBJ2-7	CASSLDITGGIEQYF	TGCGCCAGCAGCTTGGATATAACAGGGGGAATCGAGCAGTACTTC
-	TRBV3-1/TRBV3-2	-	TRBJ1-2	CASSQEDQGYGYTF	TGTGCCAGCAGCCAAGAAGATCAGGGTTATGGCTACACCTTC
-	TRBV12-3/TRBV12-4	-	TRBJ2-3	CASSYTDTQYF	TGTGCCAGCAGCTACACAGATACGCAGTATTTT
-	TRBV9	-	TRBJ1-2	CASSAPDRNYGYTF	TGTGCCAGCAGCGCCCCGGACAGAAACTATGGCTACACCTTC
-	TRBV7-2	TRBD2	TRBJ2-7	CASSLNGLAGDEQYF	TGTGCCAGCAGCCTAAACGGACTAGCGGGAGACGAGCAGTACTTC
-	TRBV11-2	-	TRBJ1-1	CASSLGLANTEAFF	TGTGCCAGCAGCTTAGGCTTGGCGAACACTGAAGCTTTCTTT
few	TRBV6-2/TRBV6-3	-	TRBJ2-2	CASIPGGGPNTGELFF	TGTGCCAGCATCCCAGGGGGAGGGCCGAACACCGGGGAGCTGTTTTTT
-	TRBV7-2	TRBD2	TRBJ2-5	CASSPGLALRRETQYF	TGTGCCAGCAGCCCGGGACTAGCACTGAGGCGAGAGACCCAGTACTTC
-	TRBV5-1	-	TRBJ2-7	CATDPGLHLPYYEQYF	TGCGCCACCGATCCGGGACTCCATCTGCCCTACTACGAGCAGTACTTC
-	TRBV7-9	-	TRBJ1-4	CASSSPLQGRGNEKLFF	TGTGCCAGCAGCTCCCCCCTGCAGGGGCGCGGGAATGAAAAACTGTTTTTT
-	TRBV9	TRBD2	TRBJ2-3	CASSARLAGSTDTQYF	TGTGCCAGCAGCGCAAGACTAGCGGGGAGCACAGATACGCAGTATTTT
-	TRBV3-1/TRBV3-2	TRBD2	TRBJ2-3	CASSQGGRATDTQYF	TGTGCCAGCAGCCAGGGCGGGAGGGCCACAGATACGCAGTATTTT
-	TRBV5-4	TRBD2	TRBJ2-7	CASSSQTSEYEQYF	TGTGCCAGCAGCTCCCAGACTAGCGAGTACGAGCAGTACTTC
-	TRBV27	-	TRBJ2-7	CASSFRGQGYYEQYF	TGTGCCAGCAGTTTTAGGGGTCAGGGATACTACGAGCAGTACTTC
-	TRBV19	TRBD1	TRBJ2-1	CASMETGSYNEQFF	TGTGCCAGTATGGAGACAGGGTCCTACAATGAGCAGTTCTTC
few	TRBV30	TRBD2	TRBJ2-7	CAWRRGGTTYEQYF	TGTGCCTGGAGAAGGGGAGGGACCACCTACGAGCAGTACTTC
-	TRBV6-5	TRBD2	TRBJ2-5	CASSSGTSGVQETQYF	TGTGCCAGCAGTTCGGGTACTAGCGGGGTCCAAGAGACCCAGTACTTC
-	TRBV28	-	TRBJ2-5	CASSLSGVGTQYF	TGTGCCAGCAGTTTATCAGGGGTAGGGACCCAGTACTTC
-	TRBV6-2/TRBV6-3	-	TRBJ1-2	CASSTTKNNYGYTF	TGTGCCAGCAGCACTACAAAGAACAACTATGGCTACACCTTC
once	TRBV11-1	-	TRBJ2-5	CASSNRLVNQETQYF	TGTGCCAGCAGCAACCGACTAGTTAACCAAGAGACCCAGTACTTC
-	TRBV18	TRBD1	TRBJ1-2	CASSPTGGVNYGYTF	TGTGCCAGCTCACCCACAGGGGGGGTAAACTATGGCTACACCTTC
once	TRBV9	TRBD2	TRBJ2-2	CASTLGLAGAGGTGELFF	TGTGCCAGCACCCTGGGACTAGCGGGGGCAGGGGGCACCGGGGAGCTGTTTTTT